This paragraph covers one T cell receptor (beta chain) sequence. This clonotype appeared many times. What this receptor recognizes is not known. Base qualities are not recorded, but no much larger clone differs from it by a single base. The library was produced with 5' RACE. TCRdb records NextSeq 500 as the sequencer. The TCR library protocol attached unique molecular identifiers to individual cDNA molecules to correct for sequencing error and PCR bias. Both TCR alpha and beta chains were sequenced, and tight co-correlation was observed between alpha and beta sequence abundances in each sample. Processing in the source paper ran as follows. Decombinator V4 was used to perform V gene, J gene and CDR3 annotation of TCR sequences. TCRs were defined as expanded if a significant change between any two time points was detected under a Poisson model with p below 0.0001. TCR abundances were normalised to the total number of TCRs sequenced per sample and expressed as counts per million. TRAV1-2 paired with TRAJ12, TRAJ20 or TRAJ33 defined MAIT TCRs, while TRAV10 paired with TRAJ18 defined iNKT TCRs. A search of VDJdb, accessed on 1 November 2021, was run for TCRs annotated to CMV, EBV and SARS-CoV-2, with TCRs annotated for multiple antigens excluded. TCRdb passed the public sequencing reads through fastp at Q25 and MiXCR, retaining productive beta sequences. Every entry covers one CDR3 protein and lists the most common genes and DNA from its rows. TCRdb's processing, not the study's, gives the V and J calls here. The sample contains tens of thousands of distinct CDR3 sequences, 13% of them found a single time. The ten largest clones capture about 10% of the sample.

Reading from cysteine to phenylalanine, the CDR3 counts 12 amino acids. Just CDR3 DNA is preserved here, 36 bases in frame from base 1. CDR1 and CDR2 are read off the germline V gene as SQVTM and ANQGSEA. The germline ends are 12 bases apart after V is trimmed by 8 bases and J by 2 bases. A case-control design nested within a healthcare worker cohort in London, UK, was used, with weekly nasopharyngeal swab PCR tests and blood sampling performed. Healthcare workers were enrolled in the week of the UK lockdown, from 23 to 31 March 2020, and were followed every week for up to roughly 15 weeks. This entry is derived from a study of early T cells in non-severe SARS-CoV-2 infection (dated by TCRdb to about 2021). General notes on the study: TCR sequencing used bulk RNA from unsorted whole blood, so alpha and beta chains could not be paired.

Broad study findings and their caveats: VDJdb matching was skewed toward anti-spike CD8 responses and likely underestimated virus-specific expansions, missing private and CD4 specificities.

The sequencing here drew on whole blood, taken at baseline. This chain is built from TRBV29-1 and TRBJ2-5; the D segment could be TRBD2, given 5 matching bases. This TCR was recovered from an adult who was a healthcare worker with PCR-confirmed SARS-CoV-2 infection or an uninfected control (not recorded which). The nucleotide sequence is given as TGCAGCATGGGAGTTACGCAAGAGACCCAGTACTTC. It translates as CSMGVTQETQYF.